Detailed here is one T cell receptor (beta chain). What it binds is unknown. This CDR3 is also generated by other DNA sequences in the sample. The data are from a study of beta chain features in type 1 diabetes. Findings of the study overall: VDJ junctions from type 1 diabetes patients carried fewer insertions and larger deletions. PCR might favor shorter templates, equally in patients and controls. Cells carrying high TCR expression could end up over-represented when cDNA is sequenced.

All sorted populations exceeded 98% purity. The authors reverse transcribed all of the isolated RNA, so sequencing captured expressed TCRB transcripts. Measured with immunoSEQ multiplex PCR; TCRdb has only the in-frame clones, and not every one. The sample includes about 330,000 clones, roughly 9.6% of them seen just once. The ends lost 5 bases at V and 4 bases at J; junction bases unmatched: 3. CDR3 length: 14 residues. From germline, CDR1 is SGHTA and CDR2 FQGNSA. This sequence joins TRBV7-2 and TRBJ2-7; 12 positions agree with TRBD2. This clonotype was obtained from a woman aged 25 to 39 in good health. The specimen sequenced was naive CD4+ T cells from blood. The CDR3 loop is CASSLTSGRYEQYF. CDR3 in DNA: TGTGCCAGCAGCCTGACTAGCGGGAGATACGAGCAGTACTTC.